This TCR beta chain is drawn from a study of T cell responses to AZD1222 COVID-19 vaccine. Findings and caveats of the study: Among the donors, most were white British and more were female, and clonal diversity was possibly underestimated. Epitopes outside B.1.351 and B.1.1.7 mutated regions reportedly drew nearly half of spike TCRs. There were repertoire samples only from the period after the peak T cell response.

Note on this clone: As yet, its antigen is unknown.

V shed 7 bases and J 9 bases; nucleotides not matched to a gene: 7. The V gene's germline CDR1 is MNHEY and CDR2 SVGAGI. CDR3 size: 14 residues. Sequencing was performed with immunoSEQ multiplex PCR; in TCRdb, only in-frame clones are kept and a portion is missing. The sample has about 140,000 clones, 70% to 90% seen once. Whether given at about 4 or about 12 weeks, second doses were pooled. The receptor was isolated from an adult who received the AZD1222 COVID-19 vaccine. Specimen: peripheral blood, collected 28 days after the second AZD1222 dose. The chain uses TRBV6-5 and TRBJ2-2, with 11 bases fitting TRBD1. CDR3 nucleotide sequence: TGTGCCAGCACTAGGACAGGGGGCGGGAGGGAGCTGTTTTTT. Protein: CASTRTGGGRELFF.